This TCR beta chain was recovered during a study of shared T cell receptors in the human thymus. Some clones are missing from TCRdb's copy, which holds only in-frame ones; the method was immunoSEQ multiplex PCR. Of under 700,000 clones listed, around three quarters are singletons. The V gene's germline CDR1 is LGHNA and CDR2 YSLEER. The CDR3 has 17 residues. V lost 0 bases and J 0 bases, leaving 12 bases between the germline ends. These sequences were also reported in another study, on human thymus T cells.

V gene TRBV4-3 combines with J gene TRBJ2-1; TRBD1 might be the D (5 bases). The sequenced material came from thymocytes. This receptor was obtained from a boy younger than two with a congenital heart defect. CDR3 sequence reads: CASSQDKGASSYNEQFF. The CDR3 nucleotides read TGCGCCAGCAGCCAAGATAAAGGGGCCAGCTCCTACAATGAGCAGTTCTTC.